This passage covers 15 T cell receptor beta chains from one sample sequenced in a study of early T cells in non-severe SARS-CoV-2 infection. MiXCR was run by TCRdb on the 5' RACE reads, yielding one entry per CDR3 protein. The data hold some 39,000 distinct CDR3 sequences, with under 4.5% observed a single time. Sequencing input: whole blood. The receptors derive from an adult who was a healthcare worker with PCR-confirmed SARS-CoV-2 infection or an uninfected control (not recorded which).

This clonotype occurred many times. The J gene is TRBJ2-2, the V gene TRBV20-1, with 8 bases identical to TRBD2. The trim removed 0 bases at V and 5 bases at J, leaving 2 bases unmatched. The CDR3 runs to 14 residues. Germline CDR1 and CDR2: DFQATT and SNEGSKA (reference sequence). CDR3 protein: CSARDQRGTGELFF. The CDR3, as DNA: TGCAGTGCTAGAGATCAGCGGGGGACCGGGGAGCTGTTTTTT.

There are many counts of this clonotype. This chain joins TRBV6-5 and TRBJ1-5; 9 nucleotides agree with TRBD1. V gave up 8 bases and J gave up 2 bases; unmatched junction bases: 13. This CDR3 contains 17 residues. Germline loops: CDR1 MNHEY, CDR2 SVGAGI. The CDR3 reads CASRFVQGAVGNQPQHF. CDR3 in DNA: TGTGCCAGCCGATTCGTACAGGGGGCGGTTGGCAATCAGCCCCAGCATTTT.

This clonotype has a count of ten or more. The chain is built from TRBV6-5 and TRBJ1-3, with 8 bases lining up with TRBD1. CDR1 and CDR2 (germline): MNHEY, SVGAGI. V lost 6 bases and J lost 7; bases outside the gene matches: 11. The CDR3 consists of 15 residues. The CDR3 bases are TGTGCCAGCAGCCGGACAGGGTTTGGGGGTAACACCATATATTTT. This gives the protein CASSRTGFGGNTIYF.

In this sample, this clonotype turned up many times. The CDR3 DNA is TGTGCCTGGTCAGGGGGCGCCTATGGCTACACCTTC. Translating gives CAWSGGAYGYTF. The chain carries TRBV30 and TRBJ1-2; TRBD1 matches at 8 bases. J was trimmed by 4 bases and V by 5 bases; bases with no gene match: 3. CDR3 length: 12 residues. Germline V gene data show CDR1 as GTSNPN and CDR2 as SVGIG (reference sequence).

This clonotype was seen repeatedly, ten times or more. CDR3: CASSAGTSVYTQYF. The CDR3 DNA reads TGTGCCAGCAGCGCCGGGACTAGCGTATATACGCAGTATTTT. The chain links TRBV12-3 or TRBV12-4 to TRBJ2-3, with 10 bases identical to TRBD2. The V and J ends lost 6 bases and 7 bases, in that order; junction bases with no gene match: 7. The length of the CDR3 is 14 residues.

V and J are TRBV11-2 and TRBJ2-7; D unresolved. V lost 0 bases and J lost 1, with 7 bases in between. Germline-derived CDR1 and CDR2 are SGHAT and FQNNGV. There are 14 residues in the CDR3. CDR3 sequence: CASSLEGGSYEQYF. DNA of the CDR3: TGTGCCAGCAGCTTAGAAGGCGGTTCCTACGAGCAGTACTTC.

In this sample, this clonotype turned up many times. This rearrangement joins TRBV11-2 to TRBJ1-1; 7 bases are shared with TRBD1. J lost 3 bases, V lost 1 base, and 8 bases had no gene match. CDR3 size: 16 residues. The germline gives CDR1 SGHAT, CDR2 FQNNGV. In DNA, the CDR3 is TGTGCCAGCAGCTTAGGTCGGAGGGGGCAAGACACTGAAGCTTTCTTT. Protein product: CASSLGRRGQDTEAFF. The full variable domain, in which reference TRBV11-2 and TRBJ1-1 provide the parts outside the CDR3, is EAGVAQSPRYKIIEKRQSVAFWCNPISGHATLYWYQQILGQGPKLLIQFQNNGVVDDSQLPKDRFSAERLKGVDSTLKIQPAKLEDSAVYLCASSLGRRGQDTEAFFGQGTRLTVV.

The rearrangement links TRBV14 to TRBJ2-7; the D gene is possibly TRBD2 (5 bases). V lost 0 bases and J lost 5, with 14 bases in between. The germline gives CDR1 SGHDN, CDR2 FVKESK. The CDR3 contains 15 residues. The CDR3 region has the DNA TGTGCCAGCAGCCAAGATCGCCAGACTACCCACGAGCAGTACTTC. Amino acid sequence: CASSQDRQTTHEQYF.

The V gene is TRBV12-3 or TRBV12-4, the J gene TRBJ2-1; TRBD1 matches at 12 bases. J was trimmed by 6 bases and V by 6 bases; bases with no gene match: 6. The CDR3 consists of 15 residues. The CDR3 here is CASRVGTGGRNEQFF. The CDR3 nucleotides are TGTGCCAGCAGGGTCGGGACAGGGGGCCGCAATGAGCAGTTCTTC.

This clonotype was found many times. The V and J genes are TRBV6-1 and TRBJ1-5; D is possibly TRBD1 (5 bases). Trimming took off 1 base at V and 7 bases at J, with 14 bases between the two ends. CDR1 and CDR2 (germline): MNHNS, SASEGT. The CDR3 contains 15 residues. CDR3 in amino acids: CASSEEWQGSQPQHF. DNA of the CDR3: TGTGCCAGCAGTGAAGAGTGGCAGGGAAGCCAGCCCCAGCATTTT.

This clonotype has a count of ten or more. This chain joins TRBV18 and TRBJ1-1; D ambiguous. This CDR3 is 14 amino acids long. CDR1 is KGHSH and CDR2 is LQKENI in the germline V gene. The ends were cut back, 4 bases at V and 1 base at J, with 10 bases in the middle. For the CDR3, the DNA is TGTGCCAGCTCACAACAGAAGGGGAACACTGAAGCTTTCTTT. Residues: CASSQQKGNTEAFF.

This clonotype was detected ten times or more. The chain links TRBV7-3 to TRBJ2-3; 10 bases are a match to TRBD2. Trimming took 5 bases from V and 1 from J; bases not matched to a gene: 0. Germline lookup yields CDR1 SGHTA and CDR2 FQGTGA. CDR3 length equals 14 residues. The DNA of the CDR3 is TGTGCCAGCAGCACTAGCGGGGGCACAGATACGCAGTATTTT. Its protein is CASSTSGGTDTQYF.

This clonotype has a count of ten or more. CDR3: CSARHRQGAADTQYF. The CDR3 DNA sequence: TGCAGTGCTAGACACCGACAGGGGGCCGCAGATACGCAGTATTTT. This sequence joins TRBV20-1 and TRBJ2-3; TRBD1 matches 10 bases. The CDR3 covers 15 residues. Trimming at V came to 2 bases and at J to 4 bases, leaving 6 bases not matched to a gene. Germline V gene lookup returns CDR1 DFQATT and CDR2 SNEGSKA (reference sequence).

This clonotype showed up many times. This chain links TRBV2 with TRBJ2-6; D possibly corresponds to TRBD1 (6 bases). V gave up 6 bases and J gave up 5 bases, with 17 bases separating them. CDR3 length: 16 amino acids. Germline CDR1 SNHLY, CDR2 FYNNEI. CDR3 loop: CASREETGHRANVLTF. The DNA of the CDR3 is TGTGCCAGCAGGGAGGAGACAGGACATCGGGCCAACGTCCTGACTTTC. Full variable domain (rest looked up from reference TRBV2 and TRBJ2-6): EPEVTQTPSHQVTQMGQEVILRCVPISNHLYFYWYRQILGQKVEFLVSFYNNEISEKSEIFDDQFSVERPDGSNFTLKIRSTKLEDSAMYFCASREETGHRANVLTFGAGSRLTVL.

This clonotype was seen many times. J is TRBJ1-4 and V is TRBV4-1; no firm D call. Germline-derived CDR1 and CDR2 are MGHRA and YSYEKL. This CDR3 comprises 16 residues. Trimming pared 3 bases from V and 0 bases from J, leaving 11 bases between. The CDR3 DNA follows: TGCGCCAGCAGCCAGGGCGACACTGCAACTAATGAAAAACTGTTTTTT. Translating gives CASSQGDTATNEKLFF.